Listed here are 24 T cell receptor beta chains from one sample, sequenced in a study of CD8+ T cells in alopecia areata (dated by TCRdb to between 2018 and 2020). The time point label here, explained by the study, means: around 4 weeks on oral tofacitinib. Read against the paper, the sample's treatment or condition label means: oral pan-JAK inhibitor, 5-10 mg twice daily. The library was generated by the immunoSEQ multiplex PCR assay. To provide template for TCR sequencing, every sample had RNA extracted and reverse transcribed into cDNA. Not all clones reach the TCRdb copy of this immuneACCESS table, which keeps in-frame sequences only. Checked studies attribute under half of the gap to unresolved V genes and leave the rest unexplained. This sample comprises 150,000 to 200,000 clones, about 71% of them detected only once. Clones ranked in the top ten supply 0.7% to 1% of the sample. The source was CD4+ T cells sorted from blood, collected at week 4, from a patient treated with tofacitinib. These receptors were collected from a human donor with alopecia areata.

In its sample, this clone was seen a few times. The J gene is TRBJ2-5, the V gene TRBV6-5; 7 nucleotides line up with TRBD2. With V trimmed by 8 bases and J by 0 bases, 6 bases remained unmatched. The CDR3 covers 14 residues. CDR1 and CDR2 from the germline V gene are MNHEY and SVGAGI. DNA of the CDR3: TGTGCCAGCGGGGGAGGGCAGAACCAAGAGACCCAGTACTTC. This gives the protein CASGGGQNQETQYF.

V gene TRBV25-1 combines with J gene TRBJ1-2; D uncertain. Germline CDR1 MGHDK, CDR2 SYGVNS. The CDR3 length is 14 residues. The chain's CDR3 is CGNRSTEVGYGYTF. DNA of the CDR3: TGTGGCAACCGCTCGACGGAGGTCGGCTATGGCTACACCTTC.

The gene calls are TRBV15 and TRBJ1-5; D might be TRBD1 (5 bases). The CDR3 has 17 residues. Per germline, CDR1 LNHNV and CDR2 YYDKDF (reference sequence). Trimming removed 0 bases from V and 4 bases from J, with 16 bases in between. Here the CDR3 reads CATSRDRRREGNQPQHF. CDR3 in DNA: TGTGCCACCAGCAGAGATAGACGAAGGGAGGGGAATCAGCCCCAGCATTTT.

J is TRBJ1-1 and V is TRBV6-6; perhaps TRBD1 as D (6 bases). Germline CDR1 MNHNY, CDR2 SVGAGI (reference sequence). V was clipped by 11 bases and J by 1 base, with 11 bases between them. The CDR3 runs to 12 residues. CDR3 in amino acids: CAGGQANTEAFF. The CDR3 DNA follows: TGTGCCGGGGGACAAGCGAACACTGAAGCTTTCTTT.

The chain is built from TRBV6-5 and TRBJ1-1; D may be TRBD1 (6 bases). Looked up from germline, CDR1 is MNHEY and CDR2 is SVGAGI. The CDR3 loop spans 15 amino acids. V was trimmed by 0 bases and J by 4 bases, leaving 12 bases between them. The CDR3 loop reads CASSYSGARSTEAFF. The CDR3 region has the DNA TGTGCCAGCAGTTACTCGGGGGCGAGGAGCACTGAAGCTTTCTTT.

The chain links TRBV29-1 to TRBJ1-4; perhaps TRBD1 as D (6 bases). The germline V gene encodes CDR1 SQVTM and CDR2 ANQGSEA. V was cut by 6 bases and J by 10 bases, with 24 bases left in between. This CDR3 spans 15 amino acids. CDR3 DNA sequence: TGCAGCGTAGGACCGTCACCGGGACACGAAGGAAAACTGTTTTTT. Residues: CSVGPSPGHEGKLFF. Combining the CDR3 with reference TRBV29-1 and TRBJ1-4 gives the whole variable domain SAVISQKPSRDICQRGTSLTIQCQVDSQVTMMFWYRQQPGQSLTLIATANQGSEATYESGFVIDKFPISRPNLTFSTLTVSNMSPEDSSIYLCSVGPSPGHEGKLFFGSGTQLSVL.

CDR3 in DNA: TGTGCCAGCAGCATAGGGACTAGCTCCTACGAGCAGTACTTC. This sequence encodes CASSIGTSSYEQYF. This rearrangement joins TRBV7-2 to TRBJ2-7, with TRBD2 identical over 8 bases. CDR3 length: 14 residues. V gave up 5 bases and J gave up 0 bases; unmatched junction bases: 3. CDR1 and CDR2 (germline): SGHTA, FQGNSA.

The CDR3 nucleotides read TGTGCCAGCAGTTCTACTACCCCGAACACCGGGGAGCTGTTTTTT. This translates into CASSSTTPNTGELFF. The rearrangement uses TRBV2 and TRBJ2-2, with unresolved D. The CDR3 extends over 15 amino acids. V shed 5 bases and J shed 0 bases, with 10 bases lying between them. Looked up from germline, CDR1 is SNHLY and CDR2 is FYNNEI.

This chain links TRBV6-5 with TRBJ2-6; TRBD2 agrees at 7 bases. The CDR3 is 16 amino acids. V trimming: 2 bases; J trimming: 2 bases; junction bases outside the gene matches: 3. The germline V gene encodes CDR1 MNHEY and CDR2 SVGAGI. Here the CDR3 reads CASSYVGGTGANVLTF. Written as DNA, the CDR3 is TGTGCCAGCAGTTACGTCGGGGGGACTGGGGCCAACGTCCTGACTTTC.

This clone turned up a few times. This sequence joins TRBV10-3 and TRBJ2-2; D is tentatively TRBD1 or TRBD2 (5 bases each). The germline CDR1 and CDR2 sequences are ENHRY and SYGVKD. The CDR3 totals 13 residues. Trimming took 9 bases from V and 2 from J, leaving 10 bases between them. CDR3 nucleotide sequence: TGTGCCATTCGGGACGCCAACACCGGGGAGCTGTTTTTT. It is translated as CAIRDANTGELFF.

The genes are TRBV30 and TRBJ2-6; TRBD1 matches 7 bases. Losses at the gene ends were 4 bases for V and 0 bases for J; bases not matched to a gene: 6. Germline V CDR1 and CDR2: GTSNPN, SVGIG (reference sequence). The CDR3 is made up of 16 amino acids. In DNA form, the CDR3 reads TGTGCCTGGAACAGGGGATTATTCTCTGGGGCCAACGTCCTGACTTTC. Protein sequence: CAWNRGLFSGANVLTF.

The chain carries TRBV15 and TRBJ2-2; D is unclear. V gave up 0 bases and J gave up 7 bases, with 6 bases separating them. Germline loops: CDR1 LNHNV, CDR2 YYDKDF (reference sequence). The CDR3 is 13 amino acids. The CDR3 nucleotides read TGTGCCACCAGCAGAGATAACGACGGGGAGCTGTTTTTT. Amino acids: CATSRDNDGELFF. The whole variable domain, filled in from reference TRBV15 and TRBJ2-2, reads DAMVIQNPRYQVTQFGKPVTLSCSQTLNHNVMYWYQQKSSQAPKLLFHYYDKDFNNEADTPDNFQSRRPNTSFCFLDIRSPGLGDTAMYLCATSRDNDGELFFGEGSRLTVL.

This chain connects TRBV19 to TRBJ1-5, with 8 bases identical to TRBD1. The CDR3 consists of 14 residues. V was clipped by 6 bases and J by 4 bases; unmatched bases: 5. Germline V gene lookup returns CDR1 LNHDA and CDR2 SQIVND (reference sequence). CDR3 in amino acids: CASSPDRVNQPQHF. The CDR3 DNA reads TGTGCCAGTAGCCCGGACAGGGTGAATCAGCCCCAGCATTTT.

The chain combines TRBV10-3 with TRBJ2-5, with D perhaps TRBD1 (6 bases). The CDR3 is made up of 14 amino acids. Per germline, CDR1 ENHRY and CDR2 SYGVKD. V shed 5 bases and J shed 5 bases, with 15 bases lying between them. CDR3 nucleotides: TGTGCCATCAGTTTAGGGGGATTCCGGGAGACCCAGTACTTC. Translated, it gives CAISLGGFRETQYF.

The rearrangement joins TRBV6-5 to TRBJ1-5; D remains ambiguous. The germline V gene has CDR1 MNHEY and CDR2 SVGAGI. Trimming took 10 bases from V and 6 from J, leaving 16 bases between them. There are 13 residues in the CDR3. The CDR3 is CATMGGIGQPQHF. The CDR3 DNA is TGTGCCACCATGGGAGGGATCGGTCAGCCCCAGCATTTT.

About this clone: The sample holds other DNA sequences that translate to the same CDR3. The chain employs TRBV4-1 and TRBJ1-6; 10 positions agree with TRBD1. Germline V CDR1 and CDR2: MGHRA, YSYEKL. J lost 6 bases, V lost 6 bases, and 2 bases had no gene match. There are 14 residues in the CDR3. CDR3 protein: CASSRDRGNSPLHF. The CDR3, as DNA: TGCGCCAGCAGTCGGGACAGGGGTAATTCACCCCTCCACTTT.

This rearrangement joins TRBV5-1 to TRBJ2-7; TRBD1 agrees at 10 bases. V was clipped by 4 bases and J by 6 bases; unmatched bases: 10. The CDR3 contains 15 residues. Germline CDR1 reads SGHRS; CDR2 reads YFSETQ. The DNA of the CDR3 is TGCGCCAGCAGCGACCCGGGACAGGGGCCTCTCGAGCAGTACTTC. Translated: CASSDPGQGPLEQYF.

This clone has only one observation. This chain joins TRBV7-9 and TRBJ2-7; D not certain. CDR1 is SEHNR, CDR2 FQNEAQ, per germline (reference sequence). The CDR3 consists of 13 residues. V was pared by 5 bases and J by 6 bases, with 14 bases between. In nucleotides, the CDR3 is TGTGCCAGCAGCATCAAGCTTACCGGCGAGCAGTACTTC. This codes for CASSIKLTGEQYF.

This clone was seen more than once but under ten times. The J gene is TRBJ1-2, the V gene TRBV6-1; D is undetermined. There are 12 residues in the CDR3. Trimming left V 8 bases short and J 5 bases short, with 12 bases between. CDR1 is MNHNS, CDR2 SASEGT, per germline. The CDR3 sequence: CASFIPGYGYTF. The CDR3 region has the DNA TGTGCCAGCTTTATACCCGGGTATGGCTACACCTTC.

J is TRBJ1-2 and V is TRBV29-1, with a possible D match to TRBD1 (5 bases). The germline V gene encodes CDR1 SQVTM and CDR2 ANQGSEA. This CDR3 region has 13 residues. V lost 4 bases, J lost 8 bases, and 17 bases lay in between. The CDR3 nucleotides read TGCAGCGTTGGGACCGGGACCCTAGAAGGCTACACCTTC. Residues: CSVGTGTLEGYTF.

The chain has TRBV5-1 and TRBJ2-3; D not resolved. V shed 3 bases and J shed 6 bases, with 8 bases lying between them. Per germline, CDR1 SGHRS and CDR2 YFSETQ. The CDR3 is made up of 12 amino acids. This CDR3 is CASSSTGDTQYF. CDR3 in DNA: TGCGCCAGCAGCTCCACCGGGGATACGCAGTATTTT.

This clone turned up a few times. This rearrangement joins TRBV29-1 to TRBJ2-5; TRBD1 agrees at 7 bases. Germline loops: CDR1 SQVTM, CDR2 ANQGSEA. The CDR3 covers 13 residues. With 5 bases clipped from V and 4 bases from J, the junction kept 7 bases outside the gene matches. The CDR3 DNA follows: TGCAGCGTTTCTGAGGGGGCTGGAGAGACCCAGTACTTC. It is translated as CSVSEGAGETQYF. Full variable domain (outside the CDR3, taken from reference TRBV29-1 and TRBJ2-5): SAVISQKPSRDICQRGTSLTIQCQVDSQVTMMFWYRQQPGQSLTLIATANQGSEATYESGFVIDKFPISRPNLTFSTLTVSNMSPEDSSIYLCSVSEGAGETQYFGPGTRLLVL.

This clone was counted once. The V call is TRBV20-1, the J call TRBJ2-5; D is unclear. The V gene lost 3 bases and the J gene lost 1 base, with 3 bases spanning the gap. The CDR3 runs 11 residues. Germline CDR1 is DFQATT and CDR2 is SNEGSKA (reference sequence). The CDR3 region is CSARTQETQYF. In nucleotides, the CDR3 is TGCAGTGCTAGGACCCAAGAGACCCAGTACTTC.

This clone was seen only once. The rearrangement uses TRBV2 and TRBJ2-7, with D tentatively TRBD1 (6 bases). The CDR3 runs 13 residues. CDR1 is SNHLY and CDR2 is FYNNEI in the germline V gene. Between the trimmed V and J ends, which lost 6 bases and 2 bases, there was a span of 11 bases. The CDR3: CASRRDTPYEQYF. The CDR3 DNA is TGTGCCAGCAGGAGGGACACCCCCTACGAGCAGTACTTC.